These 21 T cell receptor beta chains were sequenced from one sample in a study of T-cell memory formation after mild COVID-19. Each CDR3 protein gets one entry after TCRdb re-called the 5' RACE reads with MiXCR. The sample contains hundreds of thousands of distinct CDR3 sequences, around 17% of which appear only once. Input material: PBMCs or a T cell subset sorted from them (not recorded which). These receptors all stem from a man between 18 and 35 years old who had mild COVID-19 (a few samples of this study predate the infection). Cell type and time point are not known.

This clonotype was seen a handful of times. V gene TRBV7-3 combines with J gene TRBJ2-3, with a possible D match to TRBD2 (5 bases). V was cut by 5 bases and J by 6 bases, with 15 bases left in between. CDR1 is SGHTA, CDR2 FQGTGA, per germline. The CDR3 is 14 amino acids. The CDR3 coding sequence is TGTGCCAGCAGCCCCGGAATGTTAGCGGATACGCAGTATTTT. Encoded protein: CASSPGMLADTQYF.

The CDR3 sequence is CASAPSSDYGYTF. The CDR3 DNA follows: TGCGCCAGCGCCCCGAGTAGTGACTATGGCTACACCTTC. V usage is TRBV5-1 and J usage is TRBJ1-2, with unresolved D. Germline V gene data show CDR1 as SGHRS and CDR2 as YFSETQ. The V end was cut by 7 bases, the J end by 3 bases, with 13 bases between. The CDR3 is made up of 13 amino acids.

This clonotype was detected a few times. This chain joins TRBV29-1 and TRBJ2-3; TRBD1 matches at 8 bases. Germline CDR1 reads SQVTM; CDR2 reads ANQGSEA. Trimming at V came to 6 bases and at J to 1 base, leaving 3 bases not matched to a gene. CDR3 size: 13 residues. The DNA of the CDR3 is TGCAGCGTCGGGACAGGCCGCACAGATACGCAGTATTTT. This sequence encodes CSVGTGRTDTQYF.

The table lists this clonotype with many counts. In DNA, the CDR3 is TGTGCCAGCAGTGCGGACGGAGCCCGCTACGAGCAGTACGTC. Protein: CASSADGARYEQYV. The genes are TRBV6-5 and TRBJ2-7; D is ambiguous. Germline CDR1 and CDR2: MNHEY and SVGAGI. This CDR3 comprises 14 residues. V was clipped by 5 bases and J by 3 bases, with 14 bases between them.

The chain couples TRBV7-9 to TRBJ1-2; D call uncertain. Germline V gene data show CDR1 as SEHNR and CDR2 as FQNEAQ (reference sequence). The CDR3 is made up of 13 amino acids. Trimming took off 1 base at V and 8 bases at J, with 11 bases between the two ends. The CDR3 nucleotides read TGTGCCAGCAGCTTAGGTAGGGAAGTCGGCTACACCTTC. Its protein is CASSLGREVGYTF.

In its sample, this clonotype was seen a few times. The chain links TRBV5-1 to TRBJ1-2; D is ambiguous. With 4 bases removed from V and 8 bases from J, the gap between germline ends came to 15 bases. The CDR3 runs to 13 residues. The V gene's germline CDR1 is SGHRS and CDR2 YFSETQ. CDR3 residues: CASSPQRVNGYTF. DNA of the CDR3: TGCGCCAGCAGCCCCCAAAGGGTAAACGGCTACACCTTC.

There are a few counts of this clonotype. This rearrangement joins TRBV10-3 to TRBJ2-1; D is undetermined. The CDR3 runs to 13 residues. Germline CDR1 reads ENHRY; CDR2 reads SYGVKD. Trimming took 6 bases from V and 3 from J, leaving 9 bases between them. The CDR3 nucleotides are TGTGCCATCAGGGCCAAGCTCTACAATGAGCAGTTCTTC. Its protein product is CAIRAKLYNEQFF.

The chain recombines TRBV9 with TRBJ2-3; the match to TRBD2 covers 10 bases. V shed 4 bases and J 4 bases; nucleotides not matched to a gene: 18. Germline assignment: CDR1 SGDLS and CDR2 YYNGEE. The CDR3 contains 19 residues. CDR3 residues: CASSFRPVAGTSVPDTQYF. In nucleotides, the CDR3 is TGTGCCAGCAGCTTCCGACCCGTGGCGGGGACTAGCGTACCAGATACGCAGTATTTT.

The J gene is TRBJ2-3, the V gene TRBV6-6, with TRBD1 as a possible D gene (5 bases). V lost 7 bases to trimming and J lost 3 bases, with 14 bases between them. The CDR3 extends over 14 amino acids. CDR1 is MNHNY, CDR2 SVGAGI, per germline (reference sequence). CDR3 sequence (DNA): TGTGCCAGCATTTCAGGGATCGGGACAGATACGCAGTATTTT. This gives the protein CASISGIGTDTQYF.

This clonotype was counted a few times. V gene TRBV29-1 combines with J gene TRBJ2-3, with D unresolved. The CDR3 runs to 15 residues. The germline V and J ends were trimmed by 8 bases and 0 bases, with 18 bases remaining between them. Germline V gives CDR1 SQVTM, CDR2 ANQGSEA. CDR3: CSSSYGLESTDTQYF. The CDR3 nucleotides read TGCAGCTCTTCGTACGGGTTGGAGAGCACAGATACGCAGTATTTT.

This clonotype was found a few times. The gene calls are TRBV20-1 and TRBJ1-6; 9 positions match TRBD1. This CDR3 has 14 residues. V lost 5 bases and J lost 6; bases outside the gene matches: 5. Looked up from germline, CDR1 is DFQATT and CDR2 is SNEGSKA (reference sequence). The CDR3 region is CSALLGQGNSPLHF. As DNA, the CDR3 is TGCAGTGCTCTCCTGGGACAGGGTAATTCACCCCTCCACTTT.

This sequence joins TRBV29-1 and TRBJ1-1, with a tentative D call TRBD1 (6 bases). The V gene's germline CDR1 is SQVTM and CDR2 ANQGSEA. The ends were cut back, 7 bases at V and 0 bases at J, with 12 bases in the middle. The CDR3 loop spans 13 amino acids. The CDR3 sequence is CSGGDTLNTEAFF. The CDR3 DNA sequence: TGCAGCGGGGGGGACACCCTGAACACTGAAGCTTTCTTT.

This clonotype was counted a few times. The CDR3 sequence is CASALQDAEAFF. As DNA, the CDR3 is TGTGCTAGTGCCCTCCAGGACGCTGAAGCTTTCTTT. This chain connects TRBV12-5 to TRBJ1-1; D gene uncertain. The CDR3 has 12 residues. The V gene's germline CDR1 is LGHNT and CDR2 FRNRAP. Trimming removed 7 bases at V and 6 bases at J, with 12 bases between. Full variable domain (outside the CDR3, taken from reference TRBV12-5 and TRBJ1-1): DARVTQTPRHKVTEMGQEVTMRCQPILGHNTVFWYRQTMMQGLELLAYFRNRAPLDDSGMPKDRFSAEMPDATLATLKIQPSEPRDSAVYFCASALQDAEAFFGQGTRLTVV.

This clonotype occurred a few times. CDR3 residues: CASSLTSPETQYF. In nucleotides, the CDR3 is TGCGCCAGCAGCTTAACTAGCCCAGAGACCCAGTACTTC. The chain uses TRBV5-1 and TRBJ2-5; a weak D match, TRBD2 (6 bases). Per germline, CDR1 SGHRS and CDR2 YFSETQ. The CDR3 length is 13 residues. Trimming removed 2 bases at V and 4 bases at J, with 9 bases between.

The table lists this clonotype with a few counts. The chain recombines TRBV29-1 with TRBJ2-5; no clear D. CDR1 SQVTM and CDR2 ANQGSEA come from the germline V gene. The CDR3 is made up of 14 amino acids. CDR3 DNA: TGCAGTTCGGTGGCGGCAGGCCCCCAAGAGACCCAGTACTTC. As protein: CSSVAAGPQETQYF.

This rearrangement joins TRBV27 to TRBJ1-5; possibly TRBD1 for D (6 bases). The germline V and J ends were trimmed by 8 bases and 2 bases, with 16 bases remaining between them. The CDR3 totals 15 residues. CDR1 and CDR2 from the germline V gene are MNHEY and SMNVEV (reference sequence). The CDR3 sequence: CASGSGAGGNQPQHF. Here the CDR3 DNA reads TGTGCCAGCGGGTCGGGGGCAGGCGGCAATCAGCCCCAGCATTTT.

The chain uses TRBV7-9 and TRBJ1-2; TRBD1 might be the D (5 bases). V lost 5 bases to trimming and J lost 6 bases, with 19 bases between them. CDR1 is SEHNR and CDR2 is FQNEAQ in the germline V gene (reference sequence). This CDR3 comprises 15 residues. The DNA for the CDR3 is TGTGCCAGCAGCAGAGGGCGAGGGGTCGATAATGGCTACACCTTC. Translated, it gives CASSRGRGVDNGYTF.

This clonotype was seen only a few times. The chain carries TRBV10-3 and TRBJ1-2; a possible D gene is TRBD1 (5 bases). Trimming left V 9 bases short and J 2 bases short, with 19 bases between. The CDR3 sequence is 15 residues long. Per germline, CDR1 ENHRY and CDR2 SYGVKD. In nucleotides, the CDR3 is TGTGCCATTGGAACGTTACCTACAGGAAACTATGGCTACACCTTC. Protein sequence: CAIGTLPTGNYGYTF.

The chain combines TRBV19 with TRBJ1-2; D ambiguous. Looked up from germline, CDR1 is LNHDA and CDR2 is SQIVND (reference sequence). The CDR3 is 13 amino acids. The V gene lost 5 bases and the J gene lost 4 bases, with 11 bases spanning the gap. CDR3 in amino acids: CASSSVASYGYTF. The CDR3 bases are TGTGCCAGTAGTTCTGTAGCCAGCTATGGCTACACCTTC.

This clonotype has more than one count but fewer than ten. DNA for the CDR3: TGTGCCATCAGTGAAGATAGCTTCAGCTCCTACGAGCAGTACTTC. Translating gives CAISEDSFSSYEQYF. The chain is built from TRBV10-3 and TRBJ2-7; D is unresolved. The CDR3 has 15 residues. Trimming pared 3 bases from V and 0 bases from J, leaving 12 bases between. Per germline, CDR1 ENHRY and CDR2 SYGVKD.

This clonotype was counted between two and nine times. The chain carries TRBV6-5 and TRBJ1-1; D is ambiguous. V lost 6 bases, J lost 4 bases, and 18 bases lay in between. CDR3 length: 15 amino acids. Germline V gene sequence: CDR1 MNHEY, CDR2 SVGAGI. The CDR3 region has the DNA TGTGCCAGCAGGTCTGGTAGGGTTTGGTTCACTGAAGCTTTCTTT. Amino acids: CASRSGRVWFTEAFF.